This entry describes one T cell receptor beta chain. This clonotype was detected only a few times. Its antigen is currently not known. One base away there is no much larger clone; base qualities are not given. The source of the sample is a study of response to subunit inactivated influenza vaccine listed by TCRdb under 2018. Broadly, across the study: To follow how T cells responded to a trivalent subunit inactivated influenza vaccine, the researchers relied on deep quantitative profiling of the T cell receptor repertoire.

The CDR3 measures 15 amino acids from cysteine to phenylalanine. CDR3 DNA is the only sequence kept; it has 45 bases, read in frame from the first base. The trim is 5 bases for V and 4 bases for J, with a gap of 15 bases between the germline ends. The CDR1 and CDR2 encoded by the germline V gene (reference sequence) are LNHDA and SQIVND. Library method: RT-PCR. Sequencing took place on an Illumina HiSeq 2500. Clones were called with MiXCR by TCRdb after fastp trimmed the public reads at Q25, and only in-frame beta chains were retained. Every distinct CDR3 protein forms one entry, paired with its most common genes and DNA. This sample gives about 700,000 distinct CDR3 sequences in total; more than 11% of them show up just once. The ten largest clones capture 5.5% to 7% of the sample. The paper as a whole reports these results and caveats: The authors proposed that each seasonal influenza vaccination may bring in only a limited number of new T cells.

The source of this sequence is a man in his fifties or sixties who received an inactivated influenza vaccine. Donor details come from another sample of the same person, matched by shared clones. Recombination linked TRBV19 to TRBJ2-1; matching of 6 bases hints at TRBD1 as the D gene. Sequences were derived from PBMCs from blood, sampled roughly 2 weeks before vaccination. The DNA reads TGTGCCAGTAGTTTACAGGACAGCGCATACAATGAGCAGTTCTTC. This is translated as CASSLQDSAYNEQFF.